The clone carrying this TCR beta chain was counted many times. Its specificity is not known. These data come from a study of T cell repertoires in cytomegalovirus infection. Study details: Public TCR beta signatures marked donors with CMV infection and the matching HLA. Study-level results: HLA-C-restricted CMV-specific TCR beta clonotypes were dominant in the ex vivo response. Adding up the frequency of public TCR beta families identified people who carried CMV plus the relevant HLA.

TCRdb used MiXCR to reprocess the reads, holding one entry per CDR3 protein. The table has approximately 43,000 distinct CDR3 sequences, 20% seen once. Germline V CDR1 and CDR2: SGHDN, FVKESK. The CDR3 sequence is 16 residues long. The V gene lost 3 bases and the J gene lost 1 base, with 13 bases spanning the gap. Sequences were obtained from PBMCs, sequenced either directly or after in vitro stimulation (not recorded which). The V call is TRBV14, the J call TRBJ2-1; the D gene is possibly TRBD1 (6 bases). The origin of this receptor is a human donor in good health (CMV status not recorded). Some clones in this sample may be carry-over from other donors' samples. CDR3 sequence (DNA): TGTGCCAGCAGCCAGTTCGTGGGGGCTTCCTACAATGAGCAGTTCTTC. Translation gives CASSQFVGASYNEQFF. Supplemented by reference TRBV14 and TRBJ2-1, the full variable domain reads EAGVTQFPSHSVIEKGQTVTLRCDPISGHDNLYWYRRVMGKEIKFLLHFVKESKQDESGMPNNRFLAERTGGTYSTLKVQPAELEDSGVYFCASSQFVGASYNEQFFGPGTRLTVL.